This TCR beta chain was sequenced for a study of blood T cell repertoires in COVID-19. For the study at large: Acute-phase and convalescent COVID-19 samples originated in the United States, Italy and Spain. In each case, the material was cDNA or gDNA derived from T cells, B-cell-depleted T cells, or PBMCs.

Germline-derived CDR1 and CDR2 are MDHEN and SYDVKM. The CDR3 has 13 residues. Trimming took 7 bases from V and 1 from J, leaving 8 bases between them. Methods used by the authors: Amplification of reference gene primers provided the estimated nucleated cell counts. Profiling relied on immunoSEQ multiplex PCR, and the TCRdb table lists in-frame clones only, not all of them. V and J calls and clone size are copied from that table; D and trimming were computed from the DNA. The data contain around 150,000 clones, 60% to 85% of them singletons. The sequenced sample was peripheral blood. The receptor was isolated from a man aged 50 or older with acute or convalescent COVID-19. This sequence joins TRBV28 and TRBJ1-5; D gene unclear. The CDR3 sequence: CASTPPSNQPQHF. The CDR3, as DNA: TGTGCCAGCACCCCTCCGAGCAATCAGCCCCAGCATTTT.